These T cell receptor beta chains were read from a single sample in a study of T cells in narcolepsy. Method: immunoSEQ multiplex PCR; TCRdb's copy keeps in-frame clones and lacks some. The sample includes 37,000 or so clones, around 85% of them seen just once. Sequenced: CD45RA- memory CD4+ T cells from PBMCs. The receptors stem from a human donor with narcolepsy. CDR3s include the opening cysteine and the closing phenylalanine or tryptophan. A D gene is named only where the DNA matches it firmly. Size tells how often a clone was seen (once, few, many) or the class of an expanded clone, and some rows leave it out.

abundance: -
v_gene: TRBV7-9
d_gene: TRBD1
j_gene: TRBJ1-1
CDR3nt: TGTGCCAGCAGCCCCACAGGGGGCCCCGAAGCTTTCTTT
CDR3aa: CASSPTGGPEAFF

abundance: -
v_gene: TRBV10-2
d_gene: TRBD1
j_gene: TRBJ2-5
CDR3nt: TGCGCCAGCAGCGACATGGGGACAGACGTTGGGGAGCAGTACTTC
CDR3aa: CASSDMGTDVGEQYF

abundance: -
v_gene: TRBV18
d_gene: -
j_gene: TRBJ1-4
CDR3nt: TGTGCCAGCTCACCAAGGGAACGAACAACTAATGAAAAACTGTTTTTT
CDR3aa: CASSPRERTTNEKLFF

abundance: -
v_gene: TRBV2
d_gene: -
j_gene: TRBJ1-5
CDR3nt: TGTGCCAGCCGACGTGACGGCAATCAGCCCCAGCATTTT
CDR3aa: CASRRDGNQPQHF

abundance: few
v_gene: TRBV4-3
d_gene: -
j_gene: TRBJ1-6
CDR3nt: TGCGCCAGCAGCCTAAGTCCGCGGAGCTCACCCCTCCACTTT
CDR3aa: CASSLSPRSSPLHF

abundance: -
v_gene: TRBV27
d_gene: TRBD2
j_gene: TRBJ2-5
CDR3nt: TGTGCCAGCAGCCCTCTACCCCCGGGAGCGGGGGGGTCCCAAGAGACCCAGTACTTC
CDR3aa: CASSPLPPGAGGSQETQYF

abundance: -
v_gene: TRBV2
d_gene: TRBD1
j_gene: TRBJ1-6
CDR3nt: TGTGCCAGCAGTGCCGGGACAGGGGTCGCCCTCCACTTT
CDR3aa: CASSAGTGVALHF

abundance: once
v_gene: TRBV5-6
d_gene: TRBD1
j_gene: TRBJ1-2
CDR3nt: TGTGCCAGCAGCTTGTACACAGGGGGAGGCTATGGCTACACCTTC
CDR3aa: CASSLYTGGGYGYTF

abundance: once
v_gene: TRBV5-1
d_gene: -
j_gene: TRBJ1-4
CDR3nt: TGCGCCAGCAGCGCCGGCTCCAAGGGTGAAAAACTGTTTTTT
CDR3aa: CASSAGSKGEKLFF

abundance: -
v_gene: TRBV29-1
d_gene: TRBD1
j_gene: TRBJ1-2
CDR3nt: TGCAGCTTCAGGGGGCTTAACTATGGCTACACCTTC
CDR3aa: CSFRGLNYGYTF

abundance: -
v_gene: TRBV21-1
d_gene: -
j_gene: TRBJ2-1
CDR3nt: TGTGCCAGCAGCGCACGGGAGAAGGGACTAGCCTACAATGAGCAGTTCTTC
CDR3aa: CASSAREKGLAYNEQFF

abundance: -
v_gene: TRBV9
d_gene: -
j_gene: TRBJ1-2
CDR3nt: TGTGCCAGCAAATTTGAACAGGGCTATGGCTACACCTTC
CDR3aa: CASKFEQGYGYTF

abundance: -
v_gene: TRBV30
d_gene: -
j_gene: TRBJ2-2
CDR3nt: TGTGCCTGGAGTAATCTCCTGAACACCGGGGAGCTGTTTTTT
CDR3aa: CAWSNLLNTGELFF

abundance: -
v_gene: TRBV9
d_gene: -
j_gene: TRBJ1-6
CDR3nt: TGTGCCAGCAGCGTAGAGGCGGGGGGCTATAATTCACCCCTCCACTTT
CDR3aa: CASSVEAGGYNSPLHF

abundance: -
v_gene: TRBV4-1
d_gene: -
j_gene: TRBJ2-5
CDR3nt: TGCGCCAGCAGCCAAGGGGGCAGAGAAGAGACCCAGTACTTC
CDR3aa: CASSQGGREETQYF

abundance: -
v_gene: TRBV5-1
d_gene: -
j_gene: TRBJ2-3
CDR3nt: TGCGCCAGCAGCTCCCAGAGCGGCCCACTCACAGATACGCAGTATTTT
CDR3aa: CASSSQSGPLTDTQYF

abundance: -
v_gene: TRBV7-8
d_gene: TRBD1
j_gene: TRBJ2-5
CDR3nt: TGTGCCAGCAGTCAAAACAGGGGGCTGGAGACCCAGTACTTC
CDR3aa: CASSQNRGLETQYF

abundance: few
v_gene: TRBV7-8
d_gene: TRBD1
j_gene: TRBJ1-1
CDR3nt: TGTGCCAGCAGCTCCCACAGGGGGGGCGGCACTGAAGCTTTCTTT
CDR3aa: CASSSHRGGGTEAFF

abundance: -
v_gene: TRBV5-1
d_gene: -
j_gene: TRBJ2-1
CDR3nt: TGCGCCAGCAGCTTGGGGGTCGGCGATGAGCAGTTCTTC
CDR3aa: CASSLGVGDEQFF

abundance: -
v_gene: TRBV30
d_gene: -
j_gene: TRBJ2-3
CDR3nt: TGTGCCTGGAGAGGGGCTAGCACAGATACGCAGTATTTT
CDR3aa: CAWRGASTDTQYF

abundance: few
v_gene: TRBV6-6
d_gene: -
j_gene: TRBJ2-7
CDR3nt: TGTGCCAGCAGTTCGGGACGGGGAGTTTCCTACGAGCAGTACTTC
CDR3aa: CASSSGRGVSYEQYF

abundance: once
v_gene: TRBV28
d_gene: -
j_gene: TRBJ2-7
CDR3nt: TGTGCCAGCAGTCTCTCGGCCCGTGGGTACGAGCAGTACTTC
CDR3aa: CASSLSARGYEQYF

abundance: -
v_gene: TRBV7-3
d_gene: -
j_gene: TRBJ1-5
CDR3nt: TGTGCCAGCAGCCATCCCCGTGGTGGGGGGGGCAATCAGCCCCAGCATTTT
CDR3aa: CASSHPRGGGGNQPQHF

abundance: -
v_gene: TRBV9
d_gene: TRBD1
j_gene: TRBJ1-1
CDR3nt: TGTGCCAGCAGCGCCCGACAGGGGGGGGAAGCTTTCTTT
CDR3aa: CASSARQGGEAFF

abundance: -
v_gene: TRBV4-3
d_gene: -
j_gene: TRBJ1-4
CDR3nt: TGCGCCAGCAGCCAAGACCTTCCGGGGTTTAATGAAAAACTGTTTTTT
CDR3aa: CASSQDLPGFNEKLFF

abundance: -
v_gene: TRBV28
d_gene: -
j_gene: TRBJ2-5
CDR3nt: TGTGCCAGCAGTTCCATCCGGGGGCAAGAGACCCAGTACTTC
CDR3aa: CASSSIRGQETQYF

abundance: -
v_gene: TRBV19
d_gene: -
j_gene: TRBJ1-3
CDR3nt: TGTGCCAGTAGTATGGGAGTTGCTGCCTTTCTCTCTGGAAACACCATATATTTT
CDR3aa: CASSMGVAAFLSGNTIYF

abundance: -
v_gene: TRBV4-2
d_gene: -
j_gene: TRBJ1-5
CDR3nt: TGTGCCAGCAGCCGAACTAGAACTGAAGTCAATCAGCCCCAGCATTTT
CDR3aa: CASSRTRTEVNQPQHF

abundance: few
v_gene: TRBV4-3
d_gene: -
j_gene: TRBJ2-2
CDR3nt: TGCGCCAGCAGCCAAGATCGCGGGCTTCTGGGCACCGGGGAGCTGTTTTTT
CDR3aa: CASSQDRGLLGTGELFF

abundance: -
v_gene: TRBV2
d_gene: -
j_gene: TRBJ1-2
CDR3nt: TGTGCCAGCAGTGTACAACGTGGTGGCTACACCTTC
CDR3aa: CASSVQRGGYTF

abundance: -
v_gene: TRBV5-4
d_gene: -
j_gene: TRBJ2-3
CDR3nt: TGTGCCAGCAGCGTGGACTCGTCTAGCACAGATACGCAGTATTTT
CDR3aa: CASSVDSSSTDTQYF

abundance: few
v_gene: TRBV10-1
d_gene: TRBD1
j_gene: TRBJ2-7
CDR3nt: TGCGCCAGCAGTGCAGGGACAGGGGCGGTGCAGTACTTC
CDR3aa: CASSAGTGAVQYF

abundance: -
v_gene: TRBV5-3
d_gene: -
j_gene: TRBJ2-4
CDR3nt: TGTGCCAGAAGCCGGCCCAGAGGGGACTTC
CDR3aa: CARSRPRGDF

abundance: -
v_gene: TRBV28
d_gene: -
j_gene: TRBJ1-1
CDR3nt: TGTGCCAGCAGTTTAGACTCCTCCTTTGAAGCTTTCTTT
CDR3aa: CASSLDSSFEAFF

abundance: -
v_gene: TRBV28
d_gene: -
j_gene: TRBJ1-1
CDR3nt: TGTGCCAGCAGTTTAGACTCCTCCTTCGAAGCTTTCTTT
CDR3aa: CASSLDSSFEAFF

abundance: few
v_gene: TRBV28
d_gene: -
j_gene: TRBJ2-7
CDR3nt: TGTGCCAGCAGTCCACAGGGCCACGAGCAGTACTTC
CDR3aa: CASSPQGHEQYF

abundance: -
v_gene: TRBV14
d_gene: -
j_gene: TRBJ1-6
CDR3nt: TGTGCCAGCAGCCAAGATCGGAGGTCACCCCTCCACTTT
CDR3aa: CASSQDRRSPLHF

abundance: -
v_gene: TRBV5-4
d_gene: -
j_gene: TRBJ1-6
CDR3nt: TGTGCCAGCAAGGGGGAAGGAGAAGGTTCACCCCTCCACTTT
CDR3aa: CASKGEGEGSPLHF

abundance: once
v_gene: TRBV29-1
d_gene: -
j_gene: TRBJ2-2
CDR3nt: TGCAGCGTTTACATGGCTGCGAACACCGGGGAGCTGTTTTTT
CDR3aa: CSVYMAANTGELFF

abundance: once
v_gene: TRBV6-4
d_gene: TRBD2
j_gene: TRBJ2-1
CDR3nt: TGTGCCAGCAGCGATTATGCTAGCGGGGGCAACAATGAGCAGTTCTTC
CDR3aa: CASSDYASGGNNEQFF

abundance: -
v_gene: TRBV27
d_gene: -
j_gene: TRBJ1-5
CDR3nt: TGTGCCAGCAGTCCCCGACAGACTAGCAATCAGCCCCAGCATTTT
CDR3aa: CASSPRQTSNQPQHF

abundance: -
v_gene: TRBV19
d_gene: -
j_gene: TRBJ1-5
CDR3nt: TGTGCCAGTAGTATCTCGAATCAGCCCCAGCATTTT
CDR3aa: CASSISNQPQHF

abundance: -
v_gene: TRBV19
d_gene: TRBD2
j_gene: TRBJ2-5
CDR3nt: TGTGCCAGTAGCAAACTAGCGGGGGGGCCCCTGGAGACCCAGTACTTC
CDR3aa: CASSKLAGGPLETQYF

abundance: once
v_gene: TRBV29-1
d_gene: -
j_gene: TRBJ1-1
CDR3nt: TGCAGCGTTGAAAGGAGACAGATGAACACTGAAGCTTTCTTT
CDR3aa: CSVERRQMNTEAFF

abundance: -
v_gene: TRBV7-6
d_gene: -
j_gene: TRBJ1-2
CDR3nt: TGTGCCAGCAGCTTAGGGGGGATGGACGGGCAATATGGCTACACCTTC
CDR3aa: CASSLGGMDGQYGYTF

abundance: -
v_gene: TRBV19
d_gene: TRBD1
j_gene: TRBJ1-2
CDR3nt: TGTGCCAGTAGTGCTAACAGGGGAAGTGGCTACACCTTC
CDR3aa: CASSANRGSGYTF

abundance: -
v_gene: TRBV9
d_gene: TRBD1
j_gene: TRBJ1-1
CDR3nt: TGTGCCAGCAGCGCCGGACAGGGACGCTCTGAAGCTTTCTTT
CDR3aa: CASSAGQGRSEAFF

abundance: -
v_gene: TRBV19
d_gene: -
j_gene: TRBJ1-2
CDR3nt: TGTGCCAGTAGTATCGTTGAAGGGTCTGGCTACACCTTC
CDR3aa: CASSIVEGSGYTF

abundance: -
v_gene: TRBV30
d_gene: -
j_gene: TRBJ1-3
CDR3nt: TGTGCCTGGAGTCCGTCAGGCGGAAGCACCATATATTTT
CDR3aa: CAWSPSGGSTIYF

abundance: -
v_gene: TRBV5-1
d_gene: -
j_gene: TRBJ1-3
CDR3nt: TGCGCCAGCAGAACCGACGGTAGCTCTGGAAACACCATATATTTT
CDR3aa: CASRTDGSSGNTIYF

abundance: -
v_gene: TRBV10-3
d_gene: -
j_gene: TRBJ1-1
CDR3nt: TGTGCCATCGGATGGAGCGGGAACACTGAAGCTTTCTTT
CDR3aa: CAIGWSGNTEAFF

abundance: once
v_gene: TRBV4-3
d_gene: TRBD1
j_gene: TRBJ2-2
CDR3nt: TGCGCCAGCAGCCAAGAGCCGGGACAGGGTAACACCGGGGAGCTGTTTTTT
CDR3aa: CASSQEPGQGNTGELFF

abundance: -
v_gene: TRBV25-1
d_gene: -
j_gene: TRBJ1-6
CDR3nt: TGTGCCAGCGGTCTTAATTCACCCCTCCACTTT
CDR3aa: CASGLNSPLHF

abundance: -
v_gene: TRBV13
d_gene: -
j_gene: TRBJ1-5
CDR3nt: TGTGCCAGCAGCTTAGACGTGGGGCCCCAGCATTTT
CDR3aa: CASSLDVGPQHF

abundance: -
v_gene: TRBV30
d_gene: -
j_gene: TRBJ1-3
CDR3nt: TGTGCCTGGGGCGGGAACAGAATCTCTGGAAACACCATATATTTT
CDR3aa: CAWGGNRISGNTIYF

abundance: few
v_gene: TRBV7-8
d_gene: TRBD1
j_gene: TRBJ1-2
CDR3nt: TGTGCCAGCAGCCGGGACAGAAATAACTATGGCTACACCTTC
CDR3aa: CASSRDRNNYGYTF

abundance: -
v_gene: TRBV6-6
d_gene: -
j_gene: TRBJ1-1
CDR3nt: TGTGCCAGCAGTTACGCGAGGAACACTGAAGCTTTCTTT
CDR3aa: CASSYARNTEAFF